This record concerns one T cell receptor (beta chain) sequence. Germline loops: CDR1 MRHNA, CDR2 SNTAGT. V lost 4 bases, J lost 2 bases, and 15 bases lay in between. CDR3 length: 16 amino acids. This record belongs to a study of identifying expanded T cells in peripheral blood. The protocol was immunoSEQ multiplex PCR, while the TCRdb copy is restricted to in-frame clones and leaves out a portion. This sample has roughly 56,000 clones, with under 85% found just once. The receptor was isolated from a person between 18 and 75 years old in good health. This chain links TRBV6-4 with TRBJ2-1; a possible D gene is TRBD1 (5 bases). Sequenced material: blood. The CDR3 nucleotides are TGTGCCAGCAGTGCTGCCTGGACACAAACCTACAATGAGCAGTTCTTC. Translation gives CASSAAWTQTYNEQFF.